This T cell receptor (beta chain) appears in the sequencing data of a study of regulatory T cells in long-lasting Graves disease (dated by TCRdb to the early 2020s). Regarding the study in general: Antithyroid drugs had been taken for less than 3 months by newly diagnosed Graves' disease patients. A total of about 35 samples underwent TCR sequencing, from 13 patients with persistent Graves' disease and some 20 patients with newly diagnosed Graves' disease. This study used TCR sequencing and RNA sequencing of peripheral blood to compare persistent Graves' disease patients against newly diagnosed Graves' disease patients. The study was conducted in China and was registered as a clinical trial. The study at large found these results: The study examined only peripheral blood because the primary lesion, thyroid tissue, could not be accessed. Sequencing and analysis were limited to the TCR beta chain. The small sample size was acknowledged by the authors as a limitation that may reduce accuracy. A larger number of public clonotypes was shared among persistent patients (about 2,700) than among newly diagnosed patients (approximately 1,000). Compared with newly diagnosed patients, persistent Graves' disease patients had lower TCR Shannon entropy and fewer highly expanded clones, which suggests clonal expansion. TRBV28, TRBJ1-2 and TRBJ2-5 were preferentially used in persistent disease, while TRBV20-1 and TRBJ2-1 were favored in newly diagnosed disease.

The sample's time point label is to be understood as: newly diagnosed GD, antithyroid drugs for less than 3 months. For both TCR sequencing and RNA sequencing, RNA was extracted from PBMCs in TRIzol. The diagnosis of Graves' disease was made according to American Thyroid Association guidelines. The patients came from an endocrinology department in Xi'an, China. Each patient gave approximately 10 milliliters of peripheral blood, collected in an EDTA anticoagulant tube. PBMCs were isolated by Ficoll Paque Plus density gradient separation without further T cell sorting. An Agilent 2100 Bioanalyzer and agarose gel were used to check RNA quality, while a NanoDrop 2000 measured RNA concentration. The library was obtained by multiplex PCR. Instrument on record: Illumina HiSeq 4000. CDR3 regions were amplified by Arm-PCR with iRepertoire HTBI primers to construct TCR beta libraries. Before sequencing, the PCR products went through gel purification. The paper's processing steps were these. Across samples, about 64 TRBV and 13 to 15 TRBJ segments were identified and used for gene usage analysis of CDR3 amino acid clonotypes. Filtered high-quality paired reads were merged into contigs using COPE and FqMerger. BLAST was used to align contigs to IMGT TRBV, TRBD and TRBJ reference genes, and CDR3 was defined according to IMGT. Clonotypes above 0.1% frequency were classified as highly expanded clones. Repertoire diversity was measured by Shannon entropy, and V-J evenness by the Gini coefficient. A clonotype found in more than one individual was treated as public. TCRdb reworked the public reads: Q25 trimming with fastp, MiXCR clone assembly, productive beta chains retained. CDR3 protein duplicates are merged, each entry listing the most common genes and DNA. TCRdb's processing, not the authors' own work, is the source of the V and J calls. This sample gives roughly 420,000 distinct CDR3 sequences in total; 15% of them show up just once. 20% to 25% of the sample belongs to the ten largest clones.

V sheds 3 bases and J sheds 7 bases, leaving 18 bases between their ends. From a lookup of the germline V gene, CDR1 and CDR2 are KGHDR and SFDVKD. Including cysteine and phenylalanine, the CDR3 has 16 amino acids. The kept DNA is CDR3 alone, 48 bases in frame from the first base. This clonotype has at least ten counts. The antigen it recognizes is unknown. Base qualities are not provided; no much larger clone lies one nucleotide away. Here the sequenced sample was peripheral blood mononuclear cells (PBMCs), taken at new diagnosis, from a patient treated with antithyroid drugs. This TCR derives from a female donor with Graves disease. Recombination linked TRBV24-1 to TRBJ2-1; a tentative D match to TRBD1 spans 5 bases. The nucleotides are TGTGCCACCAGTGATCTGGGGCGCGCCCCCATGAATGAGCAGTTCTTC. It translates to CATSDLGRAPMNEQFF.